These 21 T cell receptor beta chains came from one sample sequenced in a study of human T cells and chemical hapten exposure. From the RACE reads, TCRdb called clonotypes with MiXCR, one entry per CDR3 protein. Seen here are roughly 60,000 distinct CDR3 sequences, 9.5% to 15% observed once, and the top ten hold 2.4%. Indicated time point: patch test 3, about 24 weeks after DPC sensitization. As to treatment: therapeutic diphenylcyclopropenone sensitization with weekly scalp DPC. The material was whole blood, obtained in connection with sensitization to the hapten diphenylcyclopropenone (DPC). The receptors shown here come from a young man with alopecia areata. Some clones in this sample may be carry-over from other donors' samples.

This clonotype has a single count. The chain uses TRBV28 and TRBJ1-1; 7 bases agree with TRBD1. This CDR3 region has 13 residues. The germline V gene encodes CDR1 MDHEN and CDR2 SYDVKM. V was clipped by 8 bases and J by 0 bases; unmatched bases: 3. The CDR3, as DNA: TGTGCCAGCCGGGACAGCCTGAACACTGAAGCTTTCTTT. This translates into CASRDSLNTEAFF.

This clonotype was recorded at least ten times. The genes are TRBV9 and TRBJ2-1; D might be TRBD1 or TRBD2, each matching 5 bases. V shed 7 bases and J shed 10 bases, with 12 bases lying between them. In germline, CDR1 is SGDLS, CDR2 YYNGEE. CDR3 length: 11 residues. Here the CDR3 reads CASQQAGEQFF. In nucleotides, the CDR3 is TGTGCCAGCCAACAGGCGGGCGAGCAGTTCTTC.

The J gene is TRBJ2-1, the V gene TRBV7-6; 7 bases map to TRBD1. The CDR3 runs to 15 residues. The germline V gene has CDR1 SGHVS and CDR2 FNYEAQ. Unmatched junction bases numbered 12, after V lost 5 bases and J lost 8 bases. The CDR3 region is CASSPSGGIIDEQFF. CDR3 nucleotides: TGTGCCAGCAGCCCCTCAGGGGGTATTATCGATGAGCAGTTCTTC. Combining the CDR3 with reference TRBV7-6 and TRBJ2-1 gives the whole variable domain GAGVSQSPRYKVTKRGQDVALRCDPISGHVSLYWYRQALGQGPEFLTYFNYEAQQDKSGLPNDRFSAERPEGSISTLTIQRTEQRDSAMYRCASSPSGGIIDEQFFGPGTRLTVL.

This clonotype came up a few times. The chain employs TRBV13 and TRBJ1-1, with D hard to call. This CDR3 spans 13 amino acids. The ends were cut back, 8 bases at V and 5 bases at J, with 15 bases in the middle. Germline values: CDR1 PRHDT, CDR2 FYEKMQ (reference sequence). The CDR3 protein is CASAINEGTEAFF. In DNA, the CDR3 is TGTGCCAGCGCTATCAATGAGGGAACTGAAGCTTTCTTT. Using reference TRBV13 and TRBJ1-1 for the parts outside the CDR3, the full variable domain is AAGVIQSPRHLIKEKRETATLKCYPIPRHDTVYWYQQGPGQDPQFLISFYEKMQSDKGSIPDRFSAQQFSDYHSELNMSSLELGDSALYFCASAINEGTEAFFGQGTRLTVV.

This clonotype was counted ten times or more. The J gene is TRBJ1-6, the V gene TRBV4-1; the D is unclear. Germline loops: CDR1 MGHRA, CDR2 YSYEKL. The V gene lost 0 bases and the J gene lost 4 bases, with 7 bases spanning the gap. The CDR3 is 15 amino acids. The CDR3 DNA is TGCGCCAGCAGCCAAGATGCAGATTATAATTCACCCCTCCACTTT. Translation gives CASSQDADYNSPLHF.

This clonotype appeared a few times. CDR3 sequence (DNA): TGTGCCAGCAATAATGCGCCCGAGCAGTACTTC. It codes for CASNNAPEQYF. The V gene is TRBV28, the J gene TRBJ2-7; D is undetermined. The CDR3 is 11 amino acids. V was shortened by 7 bases and J by 6 bases, with 10 bases between the two germline ends. The germline V gene encodes CDR1 MDHEN and CDR2 SYDVKM.

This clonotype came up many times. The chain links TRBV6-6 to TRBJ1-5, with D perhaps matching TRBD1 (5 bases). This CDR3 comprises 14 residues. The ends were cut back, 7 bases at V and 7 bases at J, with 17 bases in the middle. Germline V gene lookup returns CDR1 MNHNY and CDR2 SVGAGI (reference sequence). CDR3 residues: CASKPGDGVQPQHF. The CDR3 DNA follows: TGTGCCAGCAAACCCGGGGACGGGGTCCAGCCCCAGCATTTT.

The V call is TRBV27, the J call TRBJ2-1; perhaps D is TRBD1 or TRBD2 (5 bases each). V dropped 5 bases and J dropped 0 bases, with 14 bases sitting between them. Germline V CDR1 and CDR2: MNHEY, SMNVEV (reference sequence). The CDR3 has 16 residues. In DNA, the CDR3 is TGTGCCAGCAGTCGTGAGGGGCATAGCTCCTACAATGAGCAGTTCTTC. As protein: CASSREGHSSYNEQFF.

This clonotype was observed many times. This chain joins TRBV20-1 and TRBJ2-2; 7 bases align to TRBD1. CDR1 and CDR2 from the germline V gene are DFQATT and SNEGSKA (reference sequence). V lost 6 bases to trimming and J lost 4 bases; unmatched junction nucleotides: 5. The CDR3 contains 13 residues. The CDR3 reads CSATDRTTGELFF. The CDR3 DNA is TGCAGTGCAACGGACAGGACCACCGGGGAGCTGTTTTTT.

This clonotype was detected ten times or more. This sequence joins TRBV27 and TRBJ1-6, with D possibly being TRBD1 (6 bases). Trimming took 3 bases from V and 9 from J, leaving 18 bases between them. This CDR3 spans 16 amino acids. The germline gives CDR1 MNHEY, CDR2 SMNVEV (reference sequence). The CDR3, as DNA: TGTGCCAGCAGTTTGGCCACAGGGTTCTCCGGTTCACCCCTCCACTTT. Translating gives CASSLATGFSGSPLHF.

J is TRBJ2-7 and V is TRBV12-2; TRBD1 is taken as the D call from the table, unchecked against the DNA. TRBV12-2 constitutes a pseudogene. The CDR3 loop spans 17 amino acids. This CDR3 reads CASRLKGDCDGVYEQYF. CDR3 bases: TGTGCAAGTCGCTTAAAGGGGGACTGCGATGGGGTCTACGAGCAGTACTTC.

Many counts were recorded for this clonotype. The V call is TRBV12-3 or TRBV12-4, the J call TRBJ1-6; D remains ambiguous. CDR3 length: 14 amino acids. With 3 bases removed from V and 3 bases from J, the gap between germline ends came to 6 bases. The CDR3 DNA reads TGTGCCAGCAGTTTGGGCCGCTATAATTCACCCCTCCACTTT. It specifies CASSLGRYNSPLHF.

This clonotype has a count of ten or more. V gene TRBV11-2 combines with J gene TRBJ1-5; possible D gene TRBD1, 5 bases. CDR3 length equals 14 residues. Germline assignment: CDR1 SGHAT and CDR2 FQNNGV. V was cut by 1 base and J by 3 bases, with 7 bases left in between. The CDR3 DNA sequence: TGTGCCAGCAGCTTAGGGACAAACAATCAGCCCCAGCATTTT. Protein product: CASSLGTNNQPQHF.

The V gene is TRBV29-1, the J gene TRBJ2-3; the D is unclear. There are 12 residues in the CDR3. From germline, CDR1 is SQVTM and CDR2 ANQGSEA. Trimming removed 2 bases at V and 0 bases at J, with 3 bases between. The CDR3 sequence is CSVEPSTDTQYF. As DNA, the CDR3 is TGCAGCGTTGAACCGAGCACAGATACGCAGTATTTT.

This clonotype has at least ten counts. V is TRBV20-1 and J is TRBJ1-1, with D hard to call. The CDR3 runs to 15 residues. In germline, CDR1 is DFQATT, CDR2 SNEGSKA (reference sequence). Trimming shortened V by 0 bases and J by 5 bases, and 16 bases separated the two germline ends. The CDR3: CSARDEGRPGTEAFF. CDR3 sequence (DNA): TGCAGTGCTAGAGATGAAGGCAGACCGGGGACTGAAGCTTTCTTT.

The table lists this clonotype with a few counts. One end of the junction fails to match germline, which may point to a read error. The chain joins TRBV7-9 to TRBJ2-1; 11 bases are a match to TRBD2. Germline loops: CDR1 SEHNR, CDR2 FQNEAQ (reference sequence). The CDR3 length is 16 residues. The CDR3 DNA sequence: TGTGCCAGCAGATTAGCGGGGGGGAGCTCCTACAATGAGCAGTTCTTC. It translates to CASRLAGGSSYNEQFF.

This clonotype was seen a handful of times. The CDR3, as DNA: TGTGCCAGCAGCCCCCGACTAGCGGTTATCGGAGGTGATGAGCAGTTCTTC. This gives the protein CASSPRLAVIGGDEQFF. V usage is TRBV7-2 and J usage is TRBJ2-1; 9 nucleotides align to TRBD2. J was trimmed by 8 bases and V by 5 bases; bases with no gene match: 16. The germline CDR1 and CDR2 sequences are SGHTA and FQGNSA. This CDR3 is 17 amino acids long.

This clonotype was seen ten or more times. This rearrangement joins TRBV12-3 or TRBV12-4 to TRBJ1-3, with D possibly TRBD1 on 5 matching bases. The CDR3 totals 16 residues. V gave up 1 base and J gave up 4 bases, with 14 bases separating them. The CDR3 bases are TGTGCCAGCAGTTTAGGGAGGGGCGCGGAGGGAAACACCATATATTTT. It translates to CASSLGRGAEGNTIYF.

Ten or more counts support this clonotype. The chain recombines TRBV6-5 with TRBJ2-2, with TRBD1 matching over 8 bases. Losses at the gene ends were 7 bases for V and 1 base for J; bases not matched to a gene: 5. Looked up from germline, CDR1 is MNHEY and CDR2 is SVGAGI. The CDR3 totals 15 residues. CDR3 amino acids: CASTPTGENTGELFF. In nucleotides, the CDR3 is TGTGCCAGCACCCCGACAGGGGAGAACACCGGGGAGCTGTTTTTT.

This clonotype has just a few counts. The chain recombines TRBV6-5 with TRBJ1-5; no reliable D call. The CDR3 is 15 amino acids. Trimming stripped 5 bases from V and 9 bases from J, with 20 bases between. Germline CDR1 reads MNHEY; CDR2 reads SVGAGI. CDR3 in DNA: TGTGCCAGCAGTCCCGCGGCAGGCCTCTTATGGCCCCAGCATTTT. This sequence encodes CASSPAAGLLWPQHF.

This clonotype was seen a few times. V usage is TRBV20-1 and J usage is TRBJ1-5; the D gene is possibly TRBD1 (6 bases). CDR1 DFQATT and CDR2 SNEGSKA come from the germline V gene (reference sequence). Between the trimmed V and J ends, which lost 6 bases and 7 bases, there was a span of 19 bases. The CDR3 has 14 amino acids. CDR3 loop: CSAANREVRQPQHF. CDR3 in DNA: TGCAGTGCCGCCAACAGGGAGGTTCGCCAGCCCCAGCATTTT.